Each of the 21 T cell receptor beta chains below was sequenced from the same sample in a study of blood T cells in healthy people across ages. A second PCR, run for roughly 7 to 12 cycles, used a sample-barcoded 5' primer plus a J-beta primer mix. TCRdb processed the 5' RACE reads anew with MiXCR; each CDR3 protein has one entry. The sample records about 700,000 distinct CDR3 sequences, roughly 32% being singletons. The sequenced material came from blood. The receptors stem from a woman of 80 years or more in good health.

There are a few counts of this clonotype. This rearrangement joins TRBV5-1 to TRBJ1-1; weak D call: TRBD1 (5 bases). V was clipped by 1 base and J by 6 bases, with 16 bases between them. This CDR3 comprises 15 residues. Germline CDR1 is SGHRS and CDR2 is YFSETQ. The CDR3 loop reads CASSLRQLGMAEAFF. The CDR3 region has the DNA TGCGCCAGCAGCTTGAGACAGCTAGGAATGGCTGAAGCTTTCTTT.

This clonotype was picked up many times. The chain is built from TRBV11-2 and TRBJ2-3, with TRBD2 as a possible D gene (7 bases). The CDR3 is made up of 17 amino acids. Germline values: CDR1 SGHAT, CDR2 FQNNGV. Trimming removed 1 base from V and 2 bases from J, with 16 bases in between. Here the CDR3 reads CASSLGGGRMDTDTQYF. CDR3 DNA sequence: TGTGCCAGCAGCTTAGGGGGGGGGCGAATGGACACAGATACGCAGTATTTT.

This clonotype was counted at least ten times. The chain has TRBV2 and TRBJ2-7; D is undetermined. CDR1 is SNHLY and CDR2 is FYNNEI in the germline V gene. Trimming removed 8 bases at V and 1 base at J, with 6 bases between. The CDR3 sequence is 11 residues long. The CDR3 DNA reads as TGTGCCAGCGAATCGTCCTACGAGCAGTACTTC. Encoded protein: CASESSYEQYF.

This clonotype came up a few times. CDR3 region: CSARRVSVRNEQFF. The DNA of the CDR3 is TGCAGTGCCCGCAGGGTATCAGTACGGAATGAGCAGTTCTTC. The chain is built from TRBV20-1 and TRBJ2-1; tentative D call: TRBD1 (5 bases). CDR1 is DFQATT, CDR2 SNEGSKA, per germline (reference sequence). V shed 6 bases and J shed 7 bases, with 19 bases lying between them. This CDR3 has 14 residues.

This clonotype was seen at least ten times. The gene calls are TRBV3-1 and TRBJ2-7; D is possibly TRBD1 or TRBD2 (5 bases each). The CDR3 covers 13 residues. The V end was cut by 6 bases, the J end by 4 bases, with 13 bases between. Germline CDR1 reads LGHDT; CDR2 reads YNNKEL (reference sequence). The CDR3 here is CASRKGTAYEQYF. As DNA, the CDR3 is TGTGCCAGCAGAAAAGGGACGGCTTACGAGCAGTACTTC.

This clonotype was found many times. The genes are TRBV5-1 and TRBJ1-4, with 7 bases that match TRBD1. In germline, CDR1 is SGHRS, CDR2 YFSETQ. The trim removed 4 bases at V and 7 bases at J, leaving 10 bases unmatched. The CDR3 covers 15 residues. This CDR3 is CASSPRQGRGEKLFF. The CDR3 coding sequence is TGCGCCAGCAGCCCCCGACAGGGTCGCGGTGAAAAACTGTTTTTT.

This CDR3 is CASSPPTSGGGEITDTQYF. The CDR3 DNA follows: TGTGCCAGCAGCCCCCCGACTAGCGGGGGAGGAGAAATCACAGATACGCAGTATTTT. This sequence joins TRBV7-9 and TRBJ2-3, with 12 bases lining up with TRBD2. The trim removed 5 bases at V and 2 bases at J, leaving 14 bases unmatched. The germline V gene encodes CDR1 SEHNR and CDR2 FQNEAQ (reference sequence). This CDR3 region has 19 residues.

A single count supports this clonotype. V gene TRBV6-5 combines with J gene TRBJ1-5; a weak D match, TRBD1 (5 bases). Trimming removed 2 bases at V and 0 bases at J, with 17 bases between. This CDR3 is built from 18 residues. Germline values: CDR1 MNHEY, CDR2 SVGAGI. Here the CDR3 DNA reads TGTGCCAGCAGTTACGAGGGGCGCATGGGCTATAGCAATCAGCCCCAGCATTTT. It codes for CASSYEGRMGYSNQPQHF.

The V gene is TRBV20-1, the J gene TRBJ1-2; D unclear. Trimming took off 0 bases at V and 3 bases at J, with 5 bases between the two ends. From germline, CDR1 is DFQATT and CDR2 SNEGSKA (reference sequence). The CDR3 consists of 12 residues. CDR3: CSARDSDYGYTF. The CDR3 region has the DNA TGCAGTGCTAGAGATTCCGACTATGGCTACACCTTC.

About this clonotype: Being one base from a much bigger clone, this may be a read error. CDR3 region: CASSPTASSSGANVPTF. The CDR3 DNA reads TGTGCCAGCAGCCCGACAGCCTCAAGCTCTGGGGCCAACGTCCCGACTTTC. V gene TRBV5-5 combines with J gene TRBJ2-6, with D perhaps matching TRBD1 (5 bases). The CDR3 has 17 amino acids. Germline assignment: CDR1 SGHKS and CDR2 YYEKEE (reference sequence).

This clonotype was recorded many times. The rearrangement links TRBV30 to TRBJ2-6; 8 bases align to TRBD1. Trimming cost V 6 bases and J 3 bases; bases outside gene matches: 1. This CDR3 has 13 amino acids. Germline assignment: CDR1 GTSNPN and CDR2 SVGIG (reference sequence). This chain's CDR3 is CACRGRGANVLTF. In DNA, the CDR3 is TGTGCCTGCAGGGGGCGTGGGGCCAACGTCCTGACTTTC.

This clonotype appeared many times. The chain recombines TRBV2 with TRBJ2-7; 8 nucleotides agree with TRBD1. Germline V CDR1 and CDR2: SNHLY, FYNNEI. The CDR3 runs 10 residues. Trimming cost V 4 bases and J 11 bases; bases outside gene matches: 1. In DNA, the CDR3 is TGTGCCAGCAGTGGGACAGGGAAGTACTTC. This sequence encodes CASSGTGKYF.

This clonotype was seen repeatedly, ten times or more. This rearrangement joins TRBV20-1 to TRBJ1-2; no reliable D call. CDR3 size: 15 residues. Germline CDR1 and CDR2: DFQATT and SNEGSKA (reference sequence). Trimming took off 0 bases at V and 2 bases at J, with 13 bases between the two ends. CDR3 protein: CSARDIIQLNYGYTF. The CDR3 bases are TGCAGTGCTAGAGACATAATCCAATTAAACTATGGCTACACCTTC.

The rearrangement uses TRBV20-1 and TRBJ2-7; TRBD1 might be the D (5 bases). Germline CDR1 reads DFQATT; CDR2 reads SNEGSKA (reference sequence). The germline V and J ends were trimmed by 0 bases and 2 bases, with 14 bases remaining between them. This CDR3 contains 15 residues. The CDR3 spells CSARDLVGPPYEQYF. Written as DNA, the CDR3 is TGCAGTGCTAGAGATCTTGTGGGGCCACCCTACGAGCAGTACTTC.

This chain joins TRBV12-3 or TRBV12-4 and TRBJ2-2, with D possibly called TRBD1 or TRBD2 (5 bases each). The CDR3 sequence is 16 residues long. Trimming cost V 6 bases and J 5 bases, with 19 bases left between them. Written as DNA, the CDR3 is TGTGCCAGCAGGAGGGAAGGGATGGGGCGGACCGGGGAGCTGTTTTTT. Amino acid sequence: CASRREGMGRTGELFF.

This clonotype was observed at least ten times. The chain uses TRBV7-3 and TRBJ2-3; 8 bases match TRBD2. This CDR3 spans 14 amino acids. Losses at the gene ends were 5 bases for V and 6 bases for J; bases not matched to a gene: 7. Germline loops: CDR1 SGHTA, CDR2 FQGTGA. The CDR3 nucleotides read TGTGCCAGCAGCCGCGGGGGGCTACTGGATACGCAGTATTTT. Encoded protein: CASSRGGLLDTQYF.

This clonotype was detected only a few times. This may be a read error, as it is one base from a much larger clone. The chain joins TRBV6-6 to TRBJ2-5; D is tentatively TRBD1 or TRBD2 (6 bases each). The V gene's germline CDR1 is MNHNY and CDR2 SVGAGI (reference sequence). This CDR3 is 17 amino acids long. V lost 5 bases, J lost 11 bases, and 30 bases lay in between. The CDR3 DNA is TGTGCCAGCAGTCCTACCAACAGGGTCGGAGGGGCCGGTGAGCAGTACTTC. Amino acids: CASSPTNRVGGAGEQYF.

CDR3 sequence: CASSFSAGSDTQYF. CDR3 sequence (DNA): TGCGCCAGCAGCTTCTCTGCGGGGTCAGATACGCAGTATTTT. The gene calls are TRBV5-1 and TRBJ2-3; tentatively, D is TRBD2 (6 bases). Germline lookup yields CDR1 SGHRS and CDR2 YFSETQ. Trimming left V 2 bases short and J 4 bases short, with 11 bases between. There are 14 residues in the CDR3.

This clonotype was seen at least ten times. V and J are TRBV7-9 and TRBJ2-3; D is possibly TRBD2 (5 bases). V lost 5 bases to trimming and J lost 4 bases, with 16 bases between them. The CDR3 spans 15 residues. CDR1 is SEHNR and CDR2 is FQNEAQ in the germline V gene (reference sequence). This chain's CDR3 is CASSRLLLDSDTQYF. In DNA, the CDR3 is TGTGCCAGCAGCCGACTCCTACTAGACTCAGATACGCAGTATTTT. Filled out from reference TRBV7-9 and TRBJ2-3, the complete variable domain reads DTGVSQNPRHKITKRGQNVTFRCDPISEHNRLYWYRQTLGQGPEFLTYFQNEAQLEKSRLLSDRFSAERPKGSFSTLEIQRTEQGDSAMYLCASSRLLLDSDTQYFGPGTRLTVL.

This clonotype was seen at least ten times. The gene calls are TRBV5-1 and TRBJ1-5; D is possibly TRBD1 (6 bases). V lost 4 bases, J lost 4 bases, and 12 bases lay in between. The V gene's germline CDR1 is SGHRS and CDR2 YFSETQ. CDR3 length equals 14 residues. The CDR3 loop reads CASSPAGDNQPQHF. CDR3 in DNA: TGCGCCAGCAGCCCGGCAGGGGATAATCAGCCCCAGCATTTT.

Only a few counts were recorded for this clonotype. CDR3 nucleotide sequence: TGTGCCAGCAGTGCCCAAGGGGCAGCCGCCAACTATGGCTACACCTTC. Protein product: CASSAQGAAANYGYTF. This chain links TRBV6-1 with TRBJ1-2; D is perhaps TRBD1 (5 bases). The germline CDR1 and CDR2 sequences are MNHNS and SASEGT. Trimming pared 4 bases from V and 2 bases from J, leaving 17 bases between. The CDR3 has 16 residues.